This T cell receptor beta chain is from a study of cytomegalovirus exposure and HLA in healthy donors. The wider study: One earlier analysis, a look at around 170 million T cells, found almost 120 million unique TCR beta sequences.

Researchers ran the PCR with 60 Vbeta and 13 Jbeta primers. Here immunoSEQ multiplex PCR was the method, and the copy in TCRdb shows in-frame clones only, minus some. The sample has around 80,000 clones, approximately 79% seen once. Of note for this clone: The target antigen is unknown.

Study-wide points: Fewer N-insertions than the roughly 650-donor mean were reportedly shown by an Asian-associated ancestry cluster in a later analysis. For most TCR beta V segments, an earlier analysis put the productive rate at about 87% or about 30% of the time. In a later analysis, TCR association rates varied by HLA locus: DRB1 most, HLA-C fewest.

This TCR was recovered from a female donor in good health and CMV-seronegative. The sequencing input was PBMCs.

The CDR3 sequence is CASSPDRSLVVLTF. CDR3 sequence (DNA): TGCGCCAGCAGTCCTGATCGGTCGTTAGTCGTCCTGACTTTC. The chain combines TRBV4-1 with TRBJ2-6; D gene unclear. V was clipped by 6 bases and J by 12 bases, with 18 bases between them. CDR3 length: 14 amino acids. Germline V gene sequence: CDR1 MGHRA, CDR2 YSYEKL.